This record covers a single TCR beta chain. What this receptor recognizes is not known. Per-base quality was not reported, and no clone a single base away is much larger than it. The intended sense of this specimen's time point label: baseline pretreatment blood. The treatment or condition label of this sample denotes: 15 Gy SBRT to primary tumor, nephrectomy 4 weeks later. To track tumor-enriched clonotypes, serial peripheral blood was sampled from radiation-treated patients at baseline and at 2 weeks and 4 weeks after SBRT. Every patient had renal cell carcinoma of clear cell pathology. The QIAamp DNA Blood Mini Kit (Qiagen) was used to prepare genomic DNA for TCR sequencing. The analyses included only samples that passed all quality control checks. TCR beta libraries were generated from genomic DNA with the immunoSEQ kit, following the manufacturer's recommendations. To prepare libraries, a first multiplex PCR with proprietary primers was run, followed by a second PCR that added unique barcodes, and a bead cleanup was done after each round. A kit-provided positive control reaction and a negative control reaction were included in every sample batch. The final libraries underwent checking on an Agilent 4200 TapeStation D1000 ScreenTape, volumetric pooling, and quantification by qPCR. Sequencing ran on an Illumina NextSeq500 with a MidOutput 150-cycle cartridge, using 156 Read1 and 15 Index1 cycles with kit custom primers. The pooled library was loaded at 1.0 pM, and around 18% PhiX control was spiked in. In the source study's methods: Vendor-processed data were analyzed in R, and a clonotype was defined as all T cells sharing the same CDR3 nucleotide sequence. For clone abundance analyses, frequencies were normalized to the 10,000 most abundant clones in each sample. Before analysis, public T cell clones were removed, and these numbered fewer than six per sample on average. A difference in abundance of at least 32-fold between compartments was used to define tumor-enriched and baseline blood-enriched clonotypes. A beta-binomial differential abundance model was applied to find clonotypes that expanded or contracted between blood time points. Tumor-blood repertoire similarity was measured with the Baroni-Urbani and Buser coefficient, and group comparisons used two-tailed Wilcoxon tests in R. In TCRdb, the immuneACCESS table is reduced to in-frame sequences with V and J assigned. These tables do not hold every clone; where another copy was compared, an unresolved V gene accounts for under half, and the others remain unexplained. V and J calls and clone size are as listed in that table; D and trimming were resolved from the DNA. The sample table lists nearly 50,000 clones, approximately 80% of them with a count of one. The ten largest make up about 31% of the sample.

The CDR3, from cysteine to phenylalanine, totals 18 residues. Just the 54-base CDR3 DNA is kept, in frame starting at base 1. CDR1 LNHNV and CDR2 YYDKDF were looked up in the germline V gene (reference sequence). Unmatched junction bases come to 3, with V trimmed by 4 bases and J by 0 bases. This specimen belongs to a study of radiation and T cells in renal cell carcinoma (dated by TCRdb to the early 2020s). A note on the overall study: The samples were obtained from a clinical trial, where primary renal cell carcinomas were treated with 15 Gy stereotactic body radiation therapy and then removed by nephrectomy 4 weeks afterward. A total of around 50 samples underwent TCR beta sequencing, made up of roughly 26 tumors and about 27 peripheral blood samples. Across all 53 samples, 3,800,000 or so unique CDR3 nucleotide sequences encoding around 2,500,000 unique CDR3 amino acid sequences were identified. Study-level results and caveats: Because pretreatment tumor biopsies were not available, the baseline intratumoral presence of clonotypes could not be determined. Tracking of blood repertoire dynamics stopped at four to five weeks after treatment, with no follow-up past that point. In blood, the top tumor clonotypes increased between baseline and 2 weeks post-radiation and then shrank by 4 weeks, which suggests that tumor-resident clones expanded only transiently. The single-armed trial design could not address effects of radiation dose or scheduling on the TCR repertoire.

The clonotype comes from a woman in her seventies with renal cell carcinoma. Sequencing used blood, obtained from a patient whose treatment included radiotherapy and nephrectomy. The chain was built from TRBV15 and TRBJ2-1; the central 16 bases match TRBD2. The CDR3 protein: CATSTGLAGGPSYNEQFF. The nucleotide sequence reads TGTGCCACCAGCACGGGACTAGCGGGAGGGCCCTCCTACAATGAGCAGTTCTTC. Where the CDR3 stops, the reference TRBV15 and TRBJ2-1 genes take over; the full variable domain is DAMVIQNPRYQVTQFGKPVTLSCSQTLNHNVMYWYQQKSSQAPKLLFHYYDKDFNNEADTPDNFQSRRPNTSFCFLDIRSPGLGDTAMYLCATSTGLAGGPSYNEQFFGPGTRLTVL.